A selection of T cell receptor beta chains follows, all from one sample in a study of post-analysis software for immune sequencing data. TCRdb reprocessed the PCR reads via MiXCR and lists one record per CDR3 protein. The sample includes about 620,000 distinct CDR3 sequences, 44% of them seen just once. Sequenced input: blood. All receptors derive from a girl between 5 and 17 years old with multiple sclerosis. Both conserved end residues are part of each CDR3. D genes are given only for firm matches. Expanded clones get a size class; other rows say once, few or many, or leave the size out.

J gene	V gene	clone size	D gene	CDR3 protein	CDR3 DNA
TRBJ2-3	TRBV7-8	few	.	CASSLGWTPTDTQYF	TGTGCCAGCAGCTTAGGGTGGACACCCACAGATACGCAGTATTTT
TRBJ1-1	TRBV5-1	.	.	CASSSSPRGTEAFF	TGCGCCAGCAGCTCTAGTCCCCGTGGCACTGAAGCTTTCTTT
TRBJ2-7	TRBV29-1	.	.	CSVEGSIAREQYF	TGCAGCGTTGAGGGTAGTATCGCGCGCGAGCAGTACTTC
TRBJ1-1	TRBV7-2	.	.	CTSSLDLGGAFF	TGTACCAGCAGCTTAGATTTGGGGGGGGCTTTCTTT
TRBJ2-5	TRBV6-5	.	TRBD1	CASSSWTGRTETQYF	TGTGCCAGCAGTTCCTGGACAGGGAGAACGGAGACCCAGTACTTC
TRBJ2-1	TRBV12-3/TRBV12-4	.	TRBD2	CASSPGGRRGYNEQFF	TGTGCCAGCAGCCCGGGGGGGAGGCGGGGGTACAATGAGCAGTTCTTC
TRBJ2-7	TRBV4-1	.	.	CASSRWETGNHEQYF	TGCGCCAGCAGCCGATGGGAGACGGGGAACCACGAGCAGTACTTC
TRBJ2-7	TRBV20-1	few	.	CSARDADISYEQYF	TGCAGTGCTAGAGATGCGGACATCTCCTACGAGCAGTACTTC
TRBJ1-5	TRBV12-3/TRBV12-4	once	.	CASSLEWIQPQHF	TGTGCCAGCAGTTTGGAGTGGATTCAGCCCCAGCATTTT
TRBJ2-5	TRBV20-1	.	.	CSASLAGQETQYF	TGCAGTGCTAGCTTGGCGGGGCAAGAGACCCAGTACTTC
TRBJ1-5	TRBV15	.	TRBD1	CATSRVWTGGDQPQHF	TGTGCCACCAGCCGCGTCTGGACAGGGGGTGATCAGCCCCAGCATTTT
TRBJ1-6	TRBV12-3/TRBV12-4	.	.	CASSLGGTLHF	TGTGCCAGCAGTTTAGGGGGAACCCTCCACTTT
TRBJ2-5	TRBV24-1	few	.	CATSDLGGAQYF	TGTGCCACCAGTGATTTGGGGGGTGCACAGTACTTC
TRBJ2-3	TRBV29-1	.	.	CSVDRGQGSGGTQYF	TGCAGCGTTGACAGGGGCCAGGGGTCAGGAGGTACGCAGTATTTT
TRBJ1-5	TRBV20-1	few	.	CSASGKSFSYQPQHF	TGCAGTGCTAGTGGCAAGTCCTTCTCCTATCAGCCCCAGCATTTT
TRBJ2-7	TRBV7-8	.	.	CASSLEQGTHEQYF	TGTGCCAGCAGCTTAGAACAGGGAACCCACGAGCAGTACTTC
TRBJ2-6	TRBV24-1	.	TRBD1	CATSSPDRVKFGANVLTF	TGTGCCACCAGTTCCCCGGACAGGGTAAAGTTCGGGGCCAACGTCCTGACTTTC
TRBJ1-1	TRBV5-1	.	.	CASSFWGRDTEAFF	TGCGCCAGCAGCTTCTGGGGAAGGGACACTGAAGCTTTCTTT
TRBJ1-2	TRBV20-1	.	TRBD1	CSADTGGQLNYGYTF	TGCAGTGCTGACACAGGGGGCCAACTGAACTATGGCTACACCTTC
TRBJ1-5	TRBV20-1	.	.	CSARYAGAAGNQPQHF	TGCAGTGCTAGGTATGCAGGTGCGGCAGGAAATCAGCCCCAGCATTTT
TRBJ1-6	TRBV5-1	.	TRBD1	CASSYYGQENSPLHF	TGCGCCAGCAGCTACTATGGACAGGAAAATTCACCCCTCCACTTT
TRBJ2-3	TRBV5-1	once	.	CASSLVSGGGTDTQYF	TGCGCCAGCAGCTTGGTTAGCGGCGGGGGCACAGATACGCAGTATTTT
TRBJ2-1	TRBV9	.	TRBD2	CASSVSWRGYNEQFF	TGTGCCAGCAGCGTATCCTGGCGGGGGTACAATGAGCAGTTCTTC